The 9 T cell receptor beta chains listed next were all sequenced from one sample in a study of T cell responses to AZD1222 COVID-19 vaccine. Assay: immunoSEQ multiplex PCR; the TCRdb copy retains only in-frame clones and omits some. Of nearly 110,000 clones in the sample, under 95% were seen once. The input for sequencing was peripheral blood, taken on day 0 of AZD1222 vaccination. These TCRs come from an adult in good health.

This clone has just one count. This chain joins TRBV6-2 or TRBV6-3 and TRBJ1-2; D remains ambiguous. Trimming took 6 bases from V and 9 from J, leaving 14 bases between them. This CDR3 has 12 amino acids. Germline V CDR1 and CDR2: MNHEY, SVGEGT. The CDR3 DNA is TGTGCCAGCAGCCCGGACGGGAATCGCTACACCTTC. Its protein product is CASSPDGNRYTF.

About this clone: An end of the junction differs from the germline gene, which may be a read error. The chain employs TRBV5-1 and TRBJ1-1; no reliable D call. Germline V gene data show CDR1 as SGHRS and CDR2 as YFSETQ. The CDR3 spans 13 residues. Here the CDR3 reads CASNPGTNTEAFF. CDR3 sequence (DNA): TGCGCTAGCAACCCGGGAACGAACACTGAAGCTTTCTTT.

This rearrangement joins TRBV7-2 to TRBJ2-3; 8 bases are a match to TRBD1. V was clipped by 5 bases and J by 7 bases; unmatched bases: 5. This CDR3 region has 13 residues. Germline loops: CDR1 SGHTA, CDR2 FQGNSA. CDR3 protein: CASSKDRVNTQYF. The CDR3 coding sequence is TGTGCCAGCAGCAAGGACAGGGTCAATACGCAGTATTTT. The entire variable domain, with the rest obtained from reference TRBV7-2 and TRBJ2-3, is as follows: GAGVSQSPSNKVTEKGKDVELRCDPISGHTALYWYRQSLGQGLEFLIYFQGNSAPDKSGLPSDRFSAERTGGSVSTLTIQRTQQEDSAVYLCASSKDRVNTQYFGPGTRLTVL.

The J gene is TRBJ2-1, the V gene TRBV6-4, with 7 bases aligning to TRBD1. Germline assignment: CDR1 MRHNA and CDR2 SNTAGT. The length of the CDR3 is 15 residues. V was clipped by 6 bases and J by 1 base; unmatched bases: 6. The CDR3 loop is CASSRQGGSYNEQFF. The DNA of the CDR3 is TGTGCCAGCAGCAGACAGGGTGGGTCCTACAATGAGCAGTTCTTC.

This clone was observed a single time. The chain combines TRBV11-2 with TRBJ2-5, with unresolved D. The CDR3 extends over 14 amino acids. The ends were cut back, 2 bases at V and 8 bases at J, with 15 bases in the middle. Per the germline V gene, CDR1 is SGHAT and CDR2 is FQNNGV. This chain's CDR3 is CASSLHLGSPTQYF. The CDR3 region has the DNA TGTGCCAGCAGCTTACACTTGGGCAGCCCAACCCAGTACTTC.

This clone was counted only a few times. The DNA for the CDR3 is TGTGCCAGCAGCCAAAGACAGGGAACTGAAGCTTTCTTT. Its protein product is CASSQRQGTEAFF. V and J are TRBV3-1 (or the pseudogene TRBV3-2) and TRBJ1-1; 7 bases map to TRBD1. Germline CDR1 reads LGHDT; CDR2 reads YNNKEL (reference sequence). This CDR3 has 13 residues. The ends lost 2 bases at V and 5 bases at J; junction bases unmatched: 2.

The CDR3 nucleotides read TGTGCCAGCAGTGGGCCACAGGGGGCTGGGGAGACCCAGTACTTC. Its translation: CASSGPQGAGETQYF. The chain employs TRBV6-2 or TRBV6-3 and TRBJ2-5; 9 positions agree with TRBD1. CDR1 and CDR2 from the germline V gene are MNHEY and SVGEGT. V shed 5 bases, J shed 5 bases, and the junction held 9 bases outside the gene matches. This CDR3 region has 15 residues.

V usage is TRBV4-3 and J usage is TRBJ2-3, with a weak D call TRBD2 (5 bases). The CDR3 consists of 16 residues. Germline CDR1 and CDR2: LGHNA and YSLEER. V shed 0 bases and J shed 3 bases, with 13 bases lying between them. In DNA form, the CDR3 reads TGCGCCAGCAGCCAAGATCTGATAGCGAGGACAGATACGCAGTATTTT. Its translation is CASSQDLIARTDTQYF.

This chain links TRBV7-3 with TRBJ2-3, with D hard to call. Germline CDR1 reads SGHTA; CDR2 reads FQGTGA. Trimming took off 5 bases at V and 0 bases at J, with 9 bases between the two ends. The CDR3 length is 14 residues. DNA of the CDR3: TGTGCCAGCAGCCCCCGGGCTAGCACAGATACGCAGTATTTT. Translated: CASSPRASTDTQYF.